These 14 T cell receptor beta chains originate from one sample sequenced in a study of T cells in Graves' hyperthyroidism and ophthalmopathy. Amplified TCR beta CDR3 regions came from RNA transcripts. The HTBI primer set served for first-round RT-PCR of the TCR CDR3. Via MiXCR, TCRdb re-called the multiplex PCR reads, giving one row per CDR3 protein. The sample carries around 260,000 distinct CDR3 sequences, less than 30% recorded once. Sequencing input: blood. The receptors come from a man aged 35-49 years with Graves' hyperthyroidism that later progressed to Graves' ophthalmopathy.

This clonotype was found many times. The V and J genes are TRBV29-1 and TRBJ1-2, with D perhaps TRBD1 (5 bases). The CDR3 covers 16 residues. Germline V lookup: CDR1 SQVTM, CDR2 ANQGSEA. Trimming removed 3 bases at V and 4 bases at J, with 21 bases between. The CDR3 spells CSVDNGLRGTAYGYTF. CDR3 nucleotide sequence: TGCAGCGTTGATAATGGTTTAAGGGGAACGGCCTATGGCTACACCTTC.

The chain joins TRBV29-1 to TRBJ1-1, with D possibly matching TRBD1 (5 bases). Germline CDR1 and CDR2: SQVTM and ANQGSEA. V lost 3 bases and J 7 bases, leaving 9 bases between the germline ends. The CDR3 sequence is 11 residues long. CDR3 in DNA: TGCAGCGTTGATCAGGGCCTTGAAGCTTTCTTT. This encodes CSVDQGLEAFF.

In its sample, this clonotype was seen many times. The chain couples TRBV15 to TRBJ1-2; tentatively, D is TRBD1 (6 bases). The CDR3 runs to 16 residues. Deletions cut 5 bases from V and 1 base from J, with 17 bases between. Per germline, CDR1 LNHNV and CDR2 YYDKDF (reference sequence). CDR3 coding DNA: TGTGCCACCAGCGGGGACATTCGATATTATAACTATGGCTACACCTTC. Its translation is CATSGDIRYYNYGYTF.

This clonotype was found many times. V usage is TRBV15 and J usage is TRBJ2-6, with D unresolved. The germline gives CDR1 LNHNV, CDR2 YYDKDF (reference sequence). V was shortened by 3 bases and J by 0 bases, with 9 bases between the two germline ends. The CDR3 covers 16 residues. In DNA form, the CDR3 reads TGTGCCACCAGCAGCAGACCGATCTCTGGGGCCAACGTCCTGACTTTC. This translates into CATSSRPISGANVLTF.

This clonotype has ten or more counts. The chain recombines TRBV24-1 with TRBJ1-2; perhaps TRBD1 as D (5 bases). The V end was cut by 4 bases, the J end by 0 bases, with 5 bases between. Germline CDR1 is KGHDR and CDR2 is SFDVKD. The length of the CDR3 is 13 residues. The CDR3 DNA follows: TGTGCCACCAGTGAGACAGCTAACTATGGCTACACCTTC. It is translated as CATSETANYGYTF.

Ten or more counts support this clonotype. This sequence joins TRBV7-2 and TRBJ2-2; TRBD2 is a possible D gene (5 bases). Germline V gene sequence: CDR1 SGHTA, CDR2 FQGNSA. Trimming pared 1 base from V and 0 bases from J, leaving 12 bases between. The length of the CDR3 is 17 residues. CDR3 nucleotide sequence: TGTGCCAGCAGCTTAGTGCTAGCAGCGGCGAACACCGGGGAGCTGTTTTTT. Encoded protein: CASSLVLAAANTGELFF.

Ten or more counts support this clonotype. The V call is TRBV10-1, the J call TRBJ1-1; a weak D match, TRBD1 (5 bases). V lost 5 bases and J lost 1, with 11 bases in between. CDR3 length equals 14 residues. Looked up from germline, CDR1 is WNHNN and CDR2 is SYGVQD (reference sequence). This chain's CDR3 is CASSSGPANTEAFF. In DNA form, the CDR3 reads TGCGCCAGCAGTTCGGGACCGGCGAACACTGAAGCTTTCTTT.

The rearrangement joins TRBV27 to TRBJ1-2, with TRBD1 identical over 9 bases. Germline V gene lookup returns CDR1 MNHEY and CDR2 SMNVEV (reference sequence). This CDR3 has 15 amino acids. V dropped 4 bases and J dropped 1; count of bases not matched to a gene: 4. The CDR3 DNA is TGTGCCAGCAGTTCCGGGACAGGGATTAACTATGGCTACACCTTC. Translation: CASSSGTGINYGYTF.

J is TRBJ1-1 and V is TRBV20-1; 8 positions match TRBD1. The CDR3 spans 14 residues. Trimming at V came to 2 bases and at J to 1 base, leaving 3 bases not matched to a gene. Germline CDR1 is DFQATT and CDR2 is SNEGSKA (reference sequence). The CDR3 bases are TGCAGTGCTAGAAGTGGACAGGGGAACACTGAAGCTTTCTTT. Translation: CSARSGQGNTEAFF.

This clonotype was recorded at least ten times. Mismatch with germline at one junction end may stem from a read error. The chain carries TRBV20-1 and TRBJ1-1; D is undetermined. The CDR3 covers 16 residues. Germline V CDR1 and CDR2: DFQATT, SNEGSKA (reference sequence). The CDR3: CSAREGGARLKTEAFF. The CDR3 DNA reads as TGCAGTGCTAGAGAAGGCGGCGCGAGGTTGAAGACTGAAGCTTTCTTT.

This clonotype was found many times. This chain connects TRBV6-1 to TRBJ2-5, with D unclear. This CDR3 region has 12 residues. Between the trimmed V and J ends, which lost 1 base and 4 bases, there was a span of 4 bases. CDR1 MNHNS and CDR2 SASEGT come from the germline V gene. The CDR3 loop reads CASSEVGETQYF. The CDR3 DNA sequence: TGTGCCAGCAGTGAAGTTGGAGAGACCCAGTACTTC.

This clonotype showed up many times. This chain connects TRBV12-3 or TRBV12-4 to TRBJ2-5, with a tentative D call TRBD1 (5 bases). The CDR3 loop spans 14 amino acids. The germline V and J ends were trimmed by 6 bases and 2 bases, with 13 bases remaining between them. The CDR3 sequence: CASRPGQGQETQYF. The DNA for the CDR3 is TGTGCCAGCAGACCTGGACAAGGGCAAGAGACCCAGTACTTC.

The J gene is TRBJ2-7, the V gene TRBV30; perhaps D is TRBD1 or TRBD2 (6 bases each). The CDR3 length is 12 residues. Germline V gives CDR1 GTSNPN, CDR2 SVGIG (reference sequence). V dropped 0 bases and J dropped 6 bases, with 9 bases sitting between them. The CDR3 here is CAWSVGGPEQYF. CDR3 coding DNA: TGTGCCTGGAGTGTAGGGGGGCCCGAGCAGTACTTC.

The table lists this clonotype with many counts. The chain has TRBV6-5 and TRBJ2-7; 9 bases agree with TRBD1. CDR1 and CDR2 (germline): MNHEY, SVGAGI. The CDR3 totals 15 residues. The V and J ends lost 6 bases and 5 bases, in that order; junction bases with no gene match: 11. This CDR3 is CASSQPGQGSHEQYF. CDR3 DNA: TGTGCCAGCAGCCAGCCGGGACAGGGATCCCACGAGCAGTACTTC.